The sequence of this TCR beta chain was determined in a study of early T cells in non-severe SARS-CoV-2 infection. Between the trimmed V and J ends, which lost 3 bases and 3 bases, there was a span of 15 bases. The CDR3 is 15 amino acids. This clonotype was counted only a few times. Its target is unknown. Whole-study findings and limits: Lookups in VDJdb leaned toward anti-spike CD8 responses and missed private and CD4 specificities.

Attachment of unique molecular identifiers was made to individual cDNA molecules. MiXCR was run by TCRdb on the 5' RACE reads, yielding one entry per CDR3 protein. Of tens of thousands of distinct CDR3 sequences listed, 12% are singletons. This clonotype was sampled from an adult who was a healthcare worker with PCR-confirmed SARS-CoV-2 infection or an uninfected control (not recorded which). The sequencing input was whole blood. The chain joins TRBV12-3 or TRBV12-4 to TRBJ2-7; perhaps D is TRBD1 or TRBD2 (6 bases each). CDR3 loop: CASSFRGGQGYEQYF. The CDR3 nucleotides are TGTGCCAGCAGTTTCCGTGGGGGGCAGGGCTACGAGCAGTACTTC.